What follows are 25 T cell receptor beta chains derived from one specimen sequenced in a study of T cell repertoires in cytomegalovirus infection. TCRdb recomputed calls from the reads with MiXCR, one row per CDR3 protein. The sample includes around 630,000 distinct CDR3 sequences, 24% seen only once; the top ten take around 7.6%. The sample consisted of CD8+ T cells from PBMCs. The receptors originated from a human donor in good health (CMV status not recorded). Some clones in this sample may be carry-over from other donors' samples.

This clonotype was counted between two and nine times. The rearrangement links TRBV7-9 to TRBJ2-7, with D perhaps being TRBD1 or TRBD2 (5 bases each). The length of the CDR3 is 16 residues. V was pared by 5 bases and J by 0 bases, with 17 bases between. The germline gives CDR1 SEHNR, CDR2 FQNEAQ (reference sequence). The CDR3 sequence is CASSGPGPTFSYEQYF. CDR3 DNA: TGTGCCAGCAGCGGACCGGGACCGACTTTCTCCTACGAGCAGTACTTC.

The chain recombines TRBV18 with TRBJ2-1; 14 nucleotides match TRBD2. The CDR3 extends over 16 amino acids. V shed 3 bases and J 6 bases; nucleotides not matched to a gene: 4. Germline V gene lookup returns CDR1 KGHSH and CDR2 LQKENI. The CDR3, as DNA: TGTGCCAGCTCACCTCTAGGGACTAGCGGGGGCAATGAGCAGTTCTTC. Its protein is CASSPLGTSGGNEQFF.

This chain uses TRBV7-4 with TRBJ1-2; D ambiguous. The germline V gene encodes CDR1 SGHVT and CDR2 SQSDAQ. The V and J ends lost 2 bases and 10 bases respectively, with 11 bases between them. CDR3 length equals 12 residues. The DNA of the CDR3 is TGTGCCAGCAGCTTATCGTTCAACGTCTACACCTTC. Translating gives CASSLSFNVYTF.

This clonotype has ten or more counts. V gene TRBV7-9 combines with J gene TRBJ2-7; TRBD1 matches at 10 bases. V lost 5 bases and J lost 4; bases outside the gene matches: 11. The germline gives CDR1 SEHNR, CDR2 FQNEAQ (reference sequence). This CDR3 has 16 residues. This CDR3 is CASSPERQGANYEQYV. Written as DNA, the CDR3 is TGTGCCAGCAGCCCAGAGCGACAGGGGGCCAATTACGAGCAGTACGTC.

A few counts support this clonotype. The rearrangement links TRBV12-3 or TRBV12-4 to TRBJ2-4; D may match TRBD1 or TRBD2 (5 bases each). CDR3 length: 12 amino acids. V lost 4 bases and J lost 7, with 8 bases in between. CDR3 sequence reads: CASSWGRNIQYF. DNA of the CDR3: TGTGCCAGCAGTTGGGGACGGAACATTCAGTACTTC.

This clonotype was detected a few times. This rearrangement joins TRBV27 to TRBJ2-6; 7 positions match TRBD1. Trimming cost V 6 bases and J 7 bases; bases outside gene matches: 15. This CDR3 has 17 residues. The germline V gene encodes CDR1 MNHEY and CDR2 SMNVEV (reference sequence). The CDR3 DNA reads TGTGCCAGCAGCCAATTCCGGGACAGTCCTCTCGCCAACGTCCTGACTTTC. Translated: CASSQFRDSPLANVLTF.

CDR3 residues: CASQSGGSSTDTQYF. The CDR3 DNA reads as TGTGCCAGCCAGTCAGGGGGTTCTAGCACAGATACGCAGTATTTT. The rearrangement joins TRBV6-2 or TRBV6-3 to TRBJ2-3; 7 positions match TRBD1. The V and J ends lost 8 bases and 0 bases, in that order; junction bases with no gene match: 8. Germline assignment: CDR1 MNHEY and CDR2 SVGEGT. The CDR3 is made up of 15 amino acids.

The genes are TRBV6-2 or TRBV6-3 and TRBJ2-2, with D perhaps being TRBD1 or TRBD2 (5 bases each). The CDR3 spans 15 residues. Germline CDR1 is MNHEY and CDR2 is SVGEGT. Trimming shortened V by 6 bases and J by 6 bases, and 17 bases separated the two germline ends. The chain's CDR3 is CASRPVGVNPGELFF. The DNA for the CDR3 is TGTGCCAGCAGACCTGTGGGGGTCAACCCCGGGGAGCTGTTTTTT.

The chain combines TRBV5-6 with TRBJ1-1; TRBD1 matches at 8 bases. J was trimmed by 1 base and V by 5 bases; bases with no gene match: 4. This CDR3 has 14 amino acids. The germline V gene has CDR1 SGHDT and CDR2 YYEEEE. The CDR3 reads CASRPGGANTEAFF. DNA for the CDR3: TGTGCCAGCAGACCAGGGGGCGCGAACACTGAAGCTTTCTTT.

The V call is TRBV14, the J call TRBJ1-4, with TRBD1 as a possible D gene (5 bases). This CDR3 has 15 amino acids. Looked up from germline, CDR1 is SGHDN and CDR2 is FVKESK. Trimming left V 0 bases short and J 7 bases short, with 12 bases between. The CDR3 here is CASSQENRGTEKLFF. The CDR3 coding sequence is TGTGCCAGCAGCCAAGAGAACCGAGGGACTGAAAAACTGTTTTTT.

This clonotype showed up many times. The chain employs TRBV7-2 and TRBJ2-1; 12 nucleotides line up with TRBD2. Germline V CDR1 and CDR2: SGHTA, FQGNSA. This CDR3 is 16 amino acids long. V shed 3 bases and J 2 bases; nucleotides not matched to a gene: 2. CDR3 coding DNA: TGTGCCAGCAGCTTCGGACTAGCGGGGCCCTACAATGAGCAGTTCTTC. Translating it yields CASSFGLAGPYNEQFF.

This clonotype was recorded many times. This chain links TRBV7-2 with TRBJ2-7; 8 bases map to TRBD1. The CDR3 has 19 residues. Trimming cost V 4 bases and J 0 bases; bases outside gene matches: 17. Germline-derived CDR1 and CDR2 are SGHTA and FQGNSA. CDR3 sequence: CASSSPKPGTGYYSYEQYF. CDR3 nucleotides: TGTGCCAGCAGCTCACCTAAACCCGGGACAGGATATTACTCCTACGAGCAGTACTTC.

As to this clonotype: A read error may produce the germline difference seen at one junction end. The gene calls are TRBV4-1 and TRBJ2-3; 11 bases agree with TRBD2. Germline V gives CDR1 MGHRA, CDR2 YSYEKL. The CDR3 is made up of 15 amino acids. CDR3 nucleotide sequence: TGTGCCAGCAGCCAAGAGACTAGCGGGGTGTATACGCAGTATTTT. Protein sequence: CASSQETSGVYTQYF.

CDR3 nucleotide sequence: TGTGCCAGCTCACAACCCGCCGGGCCAAAGGATGGTGAAAAACTGTTTTTT. Translating gives CASSQPAGPKDGEKLFF. The gene calls are TRBV18 and TRBJ1-4; D unclear. The germline V gene has CDR1 KGHSH and CDR2 LQKENI. The CDR3 has 17 residues. V lost 4 bases to trimming and J lost 7 bases, with 22 bases between them.

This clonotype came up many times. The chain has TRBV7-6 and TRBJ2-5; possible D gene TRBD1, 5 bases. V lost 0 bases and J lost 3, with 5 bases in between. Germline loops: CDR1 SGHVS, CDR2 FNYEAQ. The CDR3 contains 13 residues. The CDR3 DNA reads TGTGCCAGCAGCTTAGCGACAGAAGAGACCCAGTACTTC. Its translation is CASSLATEETQYF.

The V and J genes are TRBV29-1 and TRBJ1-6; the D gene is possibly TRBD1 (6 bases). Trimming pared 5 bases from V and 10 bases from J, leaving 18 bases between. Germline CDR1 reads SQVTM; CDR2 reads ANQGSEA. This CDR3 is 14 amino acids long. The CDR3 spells CSVFGGAGDSPLHF. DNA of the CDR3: TGCAGCGTTTTCGGGGGGGCCGGGGACTCACCCCTCCACTTT.

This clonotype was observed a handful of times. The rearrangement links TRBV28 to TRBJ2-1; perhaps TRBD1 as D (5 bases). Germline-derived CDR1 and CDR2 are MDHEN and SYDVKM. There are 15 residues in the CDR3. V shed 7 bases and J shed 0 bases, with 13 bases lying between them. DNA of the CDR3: TGTGCCAGCATAAAGGGGCAGAGCTCCTACAATGAGCAGTTCTTC. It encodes CASIKGQSSYNEQFF.

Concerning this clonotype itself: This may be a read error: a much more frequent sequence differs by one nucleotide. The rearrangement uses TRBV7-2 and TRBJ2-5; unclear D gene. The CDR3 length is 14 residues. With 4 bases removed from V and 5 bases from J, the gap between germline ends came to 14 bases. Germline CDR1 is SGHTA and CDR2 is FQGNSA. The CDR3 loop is CASSSHPVGETQYF. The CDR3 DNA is TGTGCCAGCAGCTCCCACCCCGTCGGCGAGACCCAGTACTTC. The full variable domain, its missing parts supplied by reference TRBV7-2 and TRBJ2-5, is GAGVSQSPSNKVTEKGKDVELRCDPISGHTALYWYRQSLGQGLEFLIYFQGNSAPDKSGLPSDRFSAERTGGSVSTLTIQRTQQEDSAVYLCASSSHPVGETQYFGPGTRLLVL.

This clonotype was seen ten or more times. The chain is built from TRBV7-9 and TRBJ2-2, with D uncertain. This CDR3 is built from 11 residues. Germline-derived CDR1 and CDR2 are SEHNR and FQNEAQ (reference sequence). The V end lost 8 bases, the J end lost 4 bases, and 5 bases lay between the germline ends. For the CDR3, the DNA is TGTGCCAGCCAGACCACCGGGGAGCTGTTTTTT. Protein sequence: CASQTTGELFF.

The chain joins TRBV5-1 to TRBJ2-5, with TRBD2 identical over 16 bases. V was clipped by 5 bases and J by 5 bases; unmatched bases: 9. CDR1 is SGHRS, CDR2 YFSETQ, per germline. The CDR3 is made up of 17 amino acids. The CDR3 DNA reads TGCGCCAGCAGAACGGGGACTAGCGGGGGGGCCCAGGAGACCCAGTACTTC. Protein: CASRTGTSGGAQETQYF.

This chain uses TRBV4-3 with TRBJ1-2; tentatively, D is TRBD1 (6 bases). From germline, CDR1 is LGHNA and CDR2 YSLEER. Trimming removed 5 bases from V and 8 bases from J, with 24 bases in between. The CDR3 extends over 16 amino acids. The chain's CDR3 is CASSSRRQAPVVGYTF. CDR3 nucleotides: TGCGCCAGCAGCTCCCGACGACAGGCCCCAGTGGTGGGCTACACCTTC.

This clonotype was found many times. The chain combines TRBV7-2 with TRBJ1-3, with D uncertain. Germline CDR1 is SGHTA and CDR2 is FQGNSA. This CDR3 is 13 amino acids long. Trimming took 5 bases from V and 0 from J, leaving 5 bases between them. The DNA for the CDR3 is TGTGCCAGCAGCCAGTACTCTGGAAACACCATATATTTT. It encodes CASSQYSGNTIYF.

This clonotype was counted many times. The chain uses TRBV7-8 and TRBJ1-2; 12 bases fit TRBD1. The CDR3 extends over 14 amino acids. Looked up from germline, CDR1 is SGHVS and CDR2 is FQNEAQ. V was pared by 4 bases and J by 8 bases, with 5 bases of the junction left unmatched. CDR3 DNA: TGTGCCAGCAGCTCCGGGACAGGGGGCTGGGGCTACACCTTC. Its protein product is CASSSGTGGWGYTF.

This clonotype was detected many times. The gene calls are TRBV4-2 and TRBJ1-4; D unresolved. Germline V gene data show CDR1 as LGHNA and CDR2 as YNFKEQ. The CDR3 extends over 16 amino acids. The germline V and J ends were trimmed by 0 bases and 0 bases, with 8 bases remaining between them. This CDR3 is CASSQDGESTNEKLFF. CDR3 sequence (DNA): TGTGCCAGCAGCCAAGATGGAGAGTCAACTAATGAAAAACTGTTTTTT.

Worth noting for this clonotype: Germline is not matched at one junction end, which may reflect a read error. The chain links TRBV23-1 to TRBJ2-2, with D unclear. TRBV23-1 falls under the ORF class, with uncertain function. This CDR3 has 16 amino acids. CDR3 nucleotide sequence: TGCGCCAACAGTCAGTCAGACTGGGGAACGACCGGGGAGCTGTTTTTT. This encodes CANSQSDWGTTGELFF.